A selection of T cell receptor beta chains follows, all from one sample in a study of control samples from healthy donors and cancer patients. Clones were read by immunoSEQ multiplex PCR, and TCRdb kept only the in-frame ones, dropping some. The sample carries roughly 50,000 clones, 90% to 95% recorded once. Sequenced: PBMCs. The receptors here all came from a young man with colorectal cancer. Both conserved end residues are part of each CDR3. The D gene is left open where the match is weak. Expanded clones are given a class, and other clones once, few, many or no size at all.

cdr3_length | j_call | v_call | clone_size | d_call | cdr3_aa | cdr3_nt
13 | TRBJ2-3 | TRBV12-5 | . | . | CASGFSPQDTQYF | TGTGCTAGTGGTTTCTCCCCACAGGATACGCAGTATTTT
17 | TRBJ1-5 | TRBV27 | . | TRBD1 | CASSPGGGDPSNQPQHF | TGTGCCAGCAGTCCAGGGGGGGGAGACCCTAGCAATCAGCCCCAGCATTTT
15 | TRBJ1-5 | TRBV27 | . | TRBD1 | CASREGTGSNQPQHF | TGTGCCAGTAGGGAGGGGACAGGGAGCAATCAGCCCCAGCATTTT
15 | TRBJ2-3 | TRBV11-3 | . | . | CASSLGGALTDTQYF | TGTGCCAGCAGCTTAGGGGGGGCGCTTACAGATACGCAGTATTTT
18 | TRBJ2-2 | TRBV11-2 | few | . | CASSLDRLWGPYPGELFF | TGTGCCAGCAGCTTAGATCGACTATGGGGGCCTTACCCCGGGGAGCTGTTTTTT
18 | TRBJ1-1 | TRBV4-1 | . | . | CASSQGVLAAKMNTEAFF | TGCGCCAGCAGCCAAGGGGTTCTGGCAGCCAAGATGAACACTGAAGCTTTCTTT
14 | TRBJ1-1 | TRBV5-1 | . | TRBD1 | CASSSGQEYSEAFF | TGCGCCAGCAGCTCAGGACAGGAATACTCTGAAGCTTTCTTT
17 | TRBJ2-7 | TRBV9 | . | TRBD2 | CASSPRTGGAISYEQYF | TGTGCCAGCAGCCCGCGGACGGGGGGTGCTATCTCCTACGAGCAGTACTTC
12 | TRBJ2-7 | TRBV12-3/TRBV12-4 | once | . | CASSRMYYEQYF | TGTGCCAGCAGCCGGATGTACTACGAGCAGTACTTC
13 | TRBJ1-5 | TRBV30 | . | . | CAWDRDGNQPQHF | TGTGCCTGGGACCGGGACGGCAATCAGCCCCAGCATTTT
14 | TRBJ1-4 | TRBV30 | . | . | CAWSVGSSNEKLFF | TGTGCCTGGAGTGTAGGGAGTTCGAATGAAAAACTGTTTTTT
13 | TRBJ2-3 | TRBV7-2 | . | TRBD2 | CASSEYTSGGRYF | TGTGCCAGCAGCGAGTACACTAGCGGGGGAAGGTATTTT
15 | TRBJ1-5 | TRBV4-1 | . | TRBD1 | CASSPGTASNQPQHF | TGCGCCAGCAGCCCTGGGACAGCTAGCAATCAGCCCCAGCATTTT
14 | TRBJ2-3 | TRBV6-5 | . | . | CASSSPAWPDTQYF | TGTGCCAGCAGTTCCCCTGCATGGCCAGATACGCAGTATTTT
14 | TRBJ1-5 | TRBV20-1 | . | . | CSASSGVTNQPQHF | TGCAGTGCTAGTTCAGGGGTGACCAATCAGCCCCAGCATTTT
15 | TRBJ2-3 | TRBV7-6 | . | . | CASSLRFGSTDTQYF | TGTGCCAGCAGCTTACGTTTTGGGAGCACAGATACGCAGTATTTT
13 | TRBJ1-5 | TRBV2 | . | . | CASREDLNQPQHF | TGTGCCAGCAGGGAAGATCTAAATCAGCCCCAGCATTTT
13 | TRBJ2-7 | TRBV5-8 | . | . | CASSLVGSYEQYF | TGTGCCAGCAGCTTGGTGGGCAGTTACGAGCAGTACTTC
14 | TRBJ1-6 | TRBV19 | . | . | CASKQGQTNSPLHF | TGTGCCAGTAAACAGGGACAAACAAATTCACCCCTCCACTTT
15 | TRBJ2-1 | TRBV11-2 | . | . | CASSLDRLDYNEQFF | TGTGCCAGCAGCTTAGACAGGCTAGATTACAATGAGCAGTTCTTC
15 | TRBJ1-2 | TRBV7-6 | . | . | CASSLGPGALSGYTF | TGTGCCAGCAGCTTAGGGCCAGGGGCCTTAAGTGGCTACACCTTC
16 | TRBJ2-3 | TRBV19 | . | . | CASSIGGASSTDTQYF | TGTGCCAGTAGTATAGGGGGGGCTAGTAGCACAGATACGCAGTATTTT
13 | TRBJ1-5 | TRBV6-1 | . | . | CASSDLGNQPQHF | TGTGCCAGCAGTGATTTGGGCAATCAGCCCCAGCATTTT
15 | TRBJ1-2 | TRBV6-2/TRBV6-3 | . | . | CASSPPGLKKDGYTF | TGTGCCAGCAGTCCCCCGGGCCTAAAAAAGGATGGCTACACCTTC
13 | TRBJ1-2 | TRBV5-1 | . | . | CASSLGGAGGYTF | TGCGCCAGCAGCTTGGGAGGGGCTGGTGGCTACACCTTC
17 | TRBJ2-1 | TRBV24-1 | . | TRBD2 | CATSDLRVAGGRNEQFF | TGTGCCACCAGTGATTTGCGGGTAGCGGGGGGGAGAAATGAGCAGTTCTTC
14 | TRBJ1-2 | TRBV12-5 | . | . | CASGLDGNRYGYTF | TGTGCTAGTGGTTTAGACGGAAATAGGTATGGCTACACCTTC
15 | TRBJ2-4 | TRBV29-1 | once | . | CSVESEDLAKNIQYF | TGCAGCGTTGAGAGTGAAGATCTAGCCAAAAACATTCAGTACTTC
13 | TRBJ2-2 | TRBV9 | . | . | CASSVVVAGELFF | TGTGCCAGCAGCGTAGTAGTGGCTGGGGAGCTGTTTTTT
15 | TRBJ2-1 | TRBV20-1 | . | TRBD2 | CSASPAGVSYNEQFF | TGCAGTGCTAGTCCAGCGGGGGTCTCCTACAATGAGCAGTTCTTC
14 | TRBJ1-2 | TRBV5-4 | once | . | CASSRWTANYGYTF | TGTGCCAGCAGTCGCTGGACAGCTAACTATGGCTACACCTTC
14 | TRBJ2-7 | TRBV12-5 | . | . | CASGLSLDSYEQYF | TGTGCTAGTGGTTTGAGCCTGGACTCCTACGAGCAGTACTTC
12 | TRBJ1-1 | TRBV24-1 | . | . | CATGQTNTEAFF | TGTGCCACCGGACAGACGAACACTGAAGCTTTCTTT
14 | TRBJ2-5 | TRBV7-9 | once | TRBD1 | CASRPDRGWETQYF | TGTGCCAGCAGGCCCGACAGGGGGTGGGAGACCCAGTACTTC
13 | TRBJ1-1 | TRBV3-1/TRBV3-2 | . | . | CASSQDSYTEAFF | TGTGCCAGCAGCCAGGACAGTTACACTGAAGCTTTCTTT
15 | TRBJ2-1 | TRBV3-1/TRBV3-2 | . | TRBD2 | CASTQLAGGQSEQFF | TGTGCCAGCACCCAACTAGCGGGGGGGCAAAGTGAGCAGTTCTTC
16 | TRBJ1-6 | TRBV5-6 | . | . | CASSFGEGLYNSPLHF | TGTGCCAGCAGCTTCGGTGAGGGACTATATAATTCACCCCTCCACTTT
14 | TRBJ1-5 | TRBV6-5 | . | . | CASSPVGSDQPQHF | TGTGCCAGCAGCCCCGTCGGCTCCGATCAGCCCCAGCATTTT
15 | TRBJ2-7 | TRBV3-1/TRBV3-2 | . | TRBD1 | CASSQGGTGIYEQYF | TGTGCCAGCAGCCAAGGAGGGACAGGGATCTACGAGCAGTACTTC
17 | TRBJ1-5 | TRBV18 | . | . | CASSPLRTQIGNQPQHF | TGTGCCAGCTCACCACTAAGGACCCAGATAGGCAATCAGCCCCAGCATTTT
15 | TRBJ1-2 | TRBV4-1 | . | TRBD1 | CASSQENRGEWGYTF | TGCGCCAGCAGCCAAGAAAACAGGGGTGAATGGGGCTACACCTTC
15 | TRBJ2-5 | TRBV5-8 | . | TRBD1 | CASSPTGGTQETQYF | TGTGCCAGCAGCCCGACAGGGGGGACTCAAGAGACCCAGTACTTC